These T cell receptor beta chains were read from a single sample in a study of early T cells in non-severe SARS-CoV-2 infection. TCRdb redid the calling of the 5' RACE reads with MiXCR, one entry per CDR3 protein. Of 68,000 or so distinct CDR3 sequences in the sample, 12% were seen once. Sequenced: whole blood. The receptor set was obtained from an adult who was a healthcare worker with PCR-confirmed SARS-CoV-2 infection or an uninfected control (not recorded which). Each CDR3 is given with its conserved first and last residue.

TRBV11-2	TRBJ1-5	CASSTDRSGQPQHF
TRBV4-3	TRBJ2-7	CASSQVLGASGVEQYF
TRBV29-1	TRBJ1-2	CSVMANYGYTF
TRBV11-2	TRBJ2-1	CASSFLKPSNEQFF
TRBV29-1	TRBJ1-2	CSVVTENLYGYTF
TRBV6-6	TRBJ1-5	CASTNSGARQPQHF
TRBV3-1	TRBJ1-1	CASRRGTENTEAFF
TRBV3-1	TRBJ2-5	CASSREETQNF
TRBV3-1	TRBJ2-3	CASSLVRGAGVSGTQYF
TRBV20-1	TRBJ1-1	CSARGPGQRNTEAFF
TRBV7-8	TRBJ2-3	CASILGRLAGGSTDTQYF
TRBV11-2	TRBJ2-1	CASSVGLAGGPVEQFF
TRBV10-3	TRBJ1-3	CAISSLGRSSGNTIYF
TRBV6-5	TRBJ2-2	CASSYALAGANTGELFF
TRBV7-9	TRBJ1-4	CASSLVGRGSTNEKLFF
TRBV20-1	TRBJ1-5	CSALLRQGPNQPQHF
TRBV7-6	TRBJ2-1	CASSLAGGQPYNEQFF
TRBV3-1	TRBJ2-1	CASSLGAGDEQFF
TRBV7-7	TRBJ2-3	CASSPGPREADTQYF
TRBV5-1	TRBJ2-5	CASSAFGSSGQETQYF
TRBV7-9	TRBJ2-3	CASSRSGGAQDTQYF
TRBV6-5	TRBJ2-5	CASSWGPGETQYF
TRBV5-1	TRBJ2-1	CASSLRTGNIGYEQFF
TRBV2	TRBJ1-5	CASSEPPRDQPQHF
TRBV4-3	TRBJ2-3	CASSQSGGRGDTQYF
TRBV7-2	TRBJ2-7	CASSNTGTGFYEQYF
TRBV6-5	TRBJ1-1	CASSSGQGFGTEAFF
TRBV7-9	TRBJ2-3	CASSSGTYTDTQYF
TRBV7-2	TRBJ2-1	CASSLAGTYYNEQFF
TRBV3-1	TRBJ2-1	CASSQPTGGFNEQFF
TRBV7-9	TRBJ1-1	CASSLDSNTEAFF
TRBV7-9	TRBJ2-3	CASSLGGTSGADTQYF
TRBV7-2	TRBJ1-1	CASSLRRTEAFF
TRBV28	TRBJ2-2	CASSGSQLSTGELFF
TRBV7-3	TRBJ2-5	CASSLIREETQYF
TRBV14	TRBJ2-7	CASSLGQGYEQYF
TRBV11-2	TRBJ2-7	CASSFGTGYYEQYF
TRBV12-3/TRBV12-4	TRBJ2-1	CATGLSAGDNEQFF
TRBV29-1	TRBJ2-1	CSVQGSGTSGNEQFF
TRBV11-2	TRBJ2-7	CASTPGGRASYEQYF
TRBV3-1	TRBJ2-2	CASSQELAFGYAGELFF
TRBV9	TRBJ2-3	CASSVQGEKSVDTQYF
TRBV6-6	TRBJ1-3	CASTQDRGPENTIYF
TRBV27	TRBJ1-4	CASSWTGLNEKLFF
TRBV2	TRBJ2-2	CASLGNTGELFF
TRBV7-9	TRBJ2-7	CASSLTGGTTYEQYF
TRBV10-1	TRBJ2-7	CASSRAGTTTYEQYF
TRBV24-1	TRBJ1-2	CATSSGQGYGYTF
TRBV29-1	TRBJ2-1	CSGGPSSYNEQFF